What follows describes a single TCR beta chain. The length of the CDR3 is 13 residues. V gave up 3 bases and J gave up 0 bases, with 6 bases separating them. Germline loops: CDR1 SGDLS, CDR2 YYNGEE. This entry belongs to a study of cytomegalovirus exposure and HLA in healthy donors. PCR involved 60 Vbeta and 13 Jbeta primers. Generated by immunoSEQ multiplex PCR, the TCRdb table keeps only in-frame clones and is missing some. The data show under 200,000 clones, 70% to 90% seen once. Material: PBMCs. The TCR was taken from a man aged 18 to 30 in good health and CMV-seropositive. The chain uses TRBV9 and TRBJ1-1, with a tentative D call TRBD1 (5 bases). The CDR3 here is CASSGQLNTEAFF. CDR3 in DNA: TGTGCCAGCAGCGGACAGCTGAACACTGAAGCTTTCTTT.